Below, 7 T cell receptor beta chains from the same sample are listed, as sequenced in a study of CD8+CD57+ T cells in acquired aplastic anemia. Patients who underwent sequencing had shown CD8+CD57+ cell expansion by flow cytometry. Genomic DNA, serving as template, underwent TCR beta VDJ and CDR3 profiling. Each CDR3 protein is one row after TCRdb ran MiXCR on the reads. The sample holds about 98,000 distinct CDR3 sequences, around two thirds seen once. Sequencing used sorted CD4+, CD8+, or CD8+CD57+ T cells (not recorded which) from PBMCs. The receptor set was obtained from a human donor with aplastic anemia.

The rearrangement uses TRBV19 and TRBJ2-7; TRBD1 matches 7 bases. The CDR3 contains 13 residues. The V and J ends lost 5 bases and 3 bases, in that order; junction bases with no gene match: 4. Germline V gene data show CDR1 as LNHDA and CDR2 as SQIVND (reference sequence). The CDR3 spells CASSDRTGYEQYF. The CDR3 coding sequence is TGTGCCAGTAGTGACAGGACAGGCTACGAGCAGTACTTC.

V usage is TRBV19 and J usage is TRBJ1-6, with 9 positions matching TRBD1. This CDR3 spans 14 amino acids. After removal of 5 bases from V and 10 bases from J, the junction contained 6 bases not matched to a gene. Germline V lookup: CDR1 LNHDA, CDR2 SQIVND (reference sequence). Here the CDR3 reads CASSPTGGGSPLHF. CDR3 bases: TGTGCCAGTAGTCCCACAGGGGGCGGGTCACCCCTCCACTTT.

The chain links TRBV7-3 to TRBJ2-7, with 8 nucleotides matching TRBD1. The germline CDR1 and CDR2 sequences are SGHTA and FQGTGA. This CDR3 has 14 residues. After removal of 2 bases from V and 4 bases from J, the junction contained 4 bases not matched to a gene. For the CDR3, the DNA is TGTGCCAGCAGCTTACAGGGGGCTAGGTACGAGCAGTACTTC. Translated: CASSLQGARYEQYF. Full variable domain (outside the CDR3, taken from reference TRBV7-3 and TRBJ2-7): GAGVSQTPSNKVTEKGKYVELRCDPISGHTALYWYRQSLGQGPEFLIYFQGTGAADDSGLPNDRFFAVRPEGSVSTLKIQRTERGDSAVYLCASSLQGARYEQYFGPGTRLTVT.

This CDR3 reads CASSEQNTGELFF. For the CDR3, the DNA is TGTGCCAGCAGTGAACAGAACACCGGGGAGCTGTTTTTT. The chain uses TRBV2 and TRBJ2-2; D is unresolved. CDR1 and CDR2 (germline): SNHLY, FYNNEI. This CDR3 spans 13 amino acids. The ends were cut back, 2 bases at V and 1 base at J, with 2 bases in the middle.

This rearrangement joins TRBV20-1 to TRBJ2-5; 9 nucleotides line up with TRBD1. The CDR3 is 17 amino acids. Germline CDR1 and CDR2: DFQATT and SNEGSKA (reference sequence). The V and J ends lost 3 bases and 1 base, in that order; junction bases with no gene match: 12. CDR3 loop: CSASDSGQGSTQETQYF. The CDR3 DNA reads TGCAGTGCTAGCGATTCGGGACAGGGCTCCACCCAAGAGACCCAGTACTTC.

The chain is built from TRBV11-1 and TRBJ2-1; D may be TRBD1 or TRBD2 (5 bases each). Germline V gene data show CDR1 as SGHAT and CDR2 as FQDESV (reference sequence). This CDR3 contains 14 residues. V lost 3 bases and J lost 7, with 13 bases in between. CDR3 loop: CASSFGGWGNEQFF. The CDR3 nucleotides read TGTGCCAGCAGCTTCGGCGGCTGGGGGAATGAGCAGTTCTTC. The full variable domain, with the rest looked up from reference TRBV11-1 and TRBJ2-1, is EAEVAQSPRYKITEKSQAVAFWCDPISGHATLYWYRQILGQGPELLVQFQDESVVDDSQLPKDRFSAERLKGVDSTLKIQPAELGDSAMYLCASSFGGWGNEQFFGPGTRLTVL.

This clonotype is termed medium-sized. The chain employs TRBV29-1 and TRBJ2-1; D unresolved. Trimming stripped 4 bases from V and 12 bases from J, with 10 bases between. The CDR3 runs 10 residues. Germline V CDR1 and CDR2: SQVTM, ANQGSEA. The CDR3: CSVVGSWQFF. The CDR3 nucleotides are TGCAGCGTTGTGGGCTCCTGGCAGTTCTTC.